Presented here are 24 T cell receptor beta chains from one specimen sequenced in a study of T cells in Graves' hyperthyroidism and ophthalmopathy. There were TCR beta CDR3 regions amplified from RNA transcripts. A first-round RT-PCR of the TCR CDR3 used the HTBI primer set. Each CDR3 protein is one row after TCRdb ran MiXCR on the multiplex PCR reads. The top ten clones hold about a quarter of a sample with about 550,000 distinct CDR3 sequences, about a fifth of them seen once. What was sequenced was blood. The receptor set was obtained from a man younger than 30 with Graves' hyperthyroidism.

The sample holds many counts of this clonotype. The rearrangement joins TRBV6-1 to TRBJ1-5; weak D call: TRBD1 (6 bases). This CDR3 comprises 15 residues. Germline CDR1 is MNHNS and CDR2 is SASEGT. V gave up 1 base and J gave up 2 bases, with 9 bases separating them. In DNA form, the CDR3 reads TGTGCCAGCAGTGAAGACAGGGTTGGCAATCAGCCCCAGCATTTT. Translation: CASSEDRVGNQPQHF.

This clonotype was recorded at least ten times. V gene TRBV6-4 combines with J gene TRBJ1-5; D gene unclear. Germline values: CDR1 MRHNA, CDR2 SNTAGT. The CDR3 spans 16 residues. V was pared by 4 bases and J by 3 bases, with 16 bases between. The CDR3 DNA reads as TGTGCCAGCAGTGTAGGAGTAGGAGGGTTCAATCAGCCCCAGCATTTT. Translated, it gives CASSVGVGGFNQPQHF.

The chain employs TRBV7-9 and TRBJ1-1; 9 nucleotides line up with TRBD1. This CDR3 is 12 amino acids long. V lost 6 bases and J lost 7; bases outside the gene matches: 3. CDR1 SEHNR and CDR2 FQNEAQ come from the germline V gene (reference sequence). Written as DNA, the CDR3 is TGTGCCAGCAGATGGGACAGGGATGAAGCTTTCTTT. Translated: CASRWDRDEAFF.

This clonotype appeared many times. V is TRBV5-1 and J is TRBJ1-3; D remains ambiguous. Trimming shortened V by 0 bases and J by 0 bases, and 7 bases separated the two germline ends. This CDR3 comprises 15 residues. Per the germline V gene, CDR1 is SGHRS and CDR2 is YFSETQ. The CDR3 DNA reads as TGCGCCAGCAGCTTGGGGACCCGCTCTGGAAACACCATATATTTT. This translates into CASSLGTRSGNTIYF.

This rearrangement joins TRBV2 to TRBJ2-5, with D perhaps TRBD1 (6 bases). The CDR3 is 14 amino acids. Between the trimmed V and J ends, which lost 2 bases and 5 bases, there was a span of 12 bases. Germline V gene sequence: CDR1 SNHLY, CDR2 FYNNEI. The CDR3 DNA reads TGTGCCAGCAGTGAAAGGACAGTTTCGGAGACCCAGTACTTC. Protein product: CASSERTVSETQYF.

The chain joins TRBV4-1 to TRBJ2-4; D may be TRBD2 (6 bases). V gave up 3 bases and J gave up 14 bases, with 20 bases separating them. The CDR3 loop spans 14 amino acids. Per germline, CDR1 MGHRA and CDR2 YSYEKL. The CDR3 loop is CASSHPPARVAEYF. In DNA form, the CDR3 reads TGCGCCAGCAGCCACCCCCCCGCTAGGGTAGCGGAGTACTTC.

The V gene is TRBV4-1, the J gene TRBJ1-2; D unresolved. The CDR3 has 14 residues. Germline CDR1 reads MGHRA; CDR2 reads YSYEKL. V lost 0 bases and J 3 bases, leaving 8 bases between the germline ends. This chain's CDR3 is CASSQEAAYYGYTF. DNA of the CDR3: TGCGCCAGCAGCCAAGAAGCAGCCTACTATGGCTACACCTTC.

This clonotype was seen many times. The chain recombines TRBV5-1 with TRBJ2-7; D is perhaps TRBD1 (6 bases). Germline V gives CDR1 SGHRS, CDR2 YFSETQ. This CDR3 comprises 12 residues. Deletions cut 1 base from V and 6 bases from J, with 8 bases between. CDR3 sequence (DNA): TGCGCCAGCAGCTTGAACAGGGTCGAGCAGTACTTC. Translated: CASSLNRVEQYF.

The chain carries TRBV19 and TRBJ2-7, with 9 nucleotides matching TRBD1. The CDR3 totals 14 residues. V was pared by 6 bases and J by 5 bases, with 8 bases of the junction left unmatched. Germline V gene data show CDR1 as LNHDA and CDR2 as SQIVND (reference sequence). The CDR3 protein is CASRTGQGIDEQYF. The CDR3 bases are TGTGCCAGTAGAACGGGACAGGGTATCGACGAGCAGTACTTC.

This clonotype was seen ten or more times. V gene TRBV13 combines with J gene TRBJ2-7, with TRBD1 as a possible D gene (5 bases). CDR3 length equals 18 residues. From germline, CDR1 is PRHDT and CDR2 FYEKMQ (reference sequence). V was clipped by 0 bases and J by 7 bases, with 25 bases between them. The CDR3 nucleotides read TGTGCCAGCAGCTTAGGCAACGCTCGCGACAGACCTTTTGTGGAGCAGTACTTC. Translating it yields CASSLGNARDRPFVEQYF.

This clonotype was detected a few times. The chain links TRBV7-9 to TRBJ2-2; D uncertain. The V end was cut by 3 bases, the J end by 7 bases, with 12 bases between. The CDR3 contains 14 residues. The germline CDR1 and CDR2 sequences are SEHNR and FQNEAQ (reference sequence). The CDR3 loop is CASSFEAPIGELFF. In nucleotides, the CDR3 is TGTGCCAGCAGCTTCGAGGCCCCGATCGGGGAGCTGTTTTTT.

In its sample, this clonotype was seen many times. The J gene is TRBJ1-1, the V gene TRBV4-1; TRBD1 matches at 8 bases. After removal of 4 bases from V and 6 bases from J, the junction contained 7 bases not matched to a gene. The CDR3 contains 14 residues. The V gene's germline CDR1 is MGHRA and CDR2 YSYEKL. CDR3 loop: CASSLGQGVAEAFF. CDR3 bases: TGCGCCAGCAGCCTTGGACAGGGTGTCGCTGAAGCTTTCTTT.

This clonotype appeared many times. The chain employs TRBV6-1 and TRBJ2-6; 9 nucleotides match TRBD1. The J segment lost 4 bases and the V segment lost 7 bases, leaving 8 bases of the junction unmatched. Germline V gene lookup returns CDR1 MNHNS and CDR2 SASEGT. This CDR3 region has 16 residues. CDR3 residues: CASTPGTGTGANVLTF. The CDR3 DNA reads TGTGCCAGCACGCCCGGGACAGGGACCGGGGCCAACGTCCTGACTTTC.

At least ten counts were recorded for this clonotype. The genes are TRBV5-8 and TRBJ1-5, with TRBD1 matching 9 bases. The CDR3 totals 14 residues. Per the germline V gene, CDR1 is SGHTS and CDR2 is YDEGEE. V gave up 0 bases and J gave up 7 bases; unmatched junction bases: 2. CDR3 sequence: CASSLDDRGQPQHF. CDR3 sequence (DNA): TGTGCCAGCAGCTTGGACGACAGGGGGCAGCCCCAGCATTTT.

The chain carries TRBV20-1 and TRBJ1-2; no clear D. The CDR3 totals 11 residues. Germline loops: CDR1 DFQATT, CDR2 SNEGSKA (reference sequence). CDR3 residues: CSHEGSYGYTF. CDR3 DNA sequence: TGCAGCCACGAGGGCAGCTATGGCTACACCTTC.

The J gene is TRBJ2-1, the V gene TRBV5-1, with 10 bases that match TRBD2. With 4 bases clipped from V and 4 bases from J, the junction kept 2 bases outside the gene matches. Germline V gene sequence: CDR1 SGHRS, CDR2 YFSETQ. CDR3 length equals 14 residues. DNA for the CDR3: TGCGCCAGCAGCCCTAGCGGGGGATACAATGAGCAGTTCTTC. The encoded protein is CASSPSGGYNEQFF.

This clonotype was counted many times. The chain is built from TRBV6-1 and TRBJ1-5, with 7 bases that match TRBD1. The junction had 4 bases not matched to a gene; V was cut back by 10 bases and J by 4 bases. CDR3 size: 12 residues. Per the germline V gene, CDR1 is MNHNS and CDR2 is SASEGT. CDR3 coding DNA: TGTGCCACAACAGGGGCGAATCAGCCCCAGCATTTT. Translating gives CATTGANQPQHF.

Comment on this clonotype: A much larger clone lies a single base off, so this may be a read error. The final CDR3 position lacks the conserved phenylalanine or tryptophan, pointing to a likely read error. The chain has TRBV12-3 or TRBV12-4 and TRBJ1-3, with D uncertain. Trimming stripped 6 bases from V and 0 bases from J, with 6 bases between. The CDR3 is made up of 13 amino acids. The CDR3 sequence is CASREDSGNTIYL. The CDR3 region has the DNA TGTGCCAGCAGGGAAGACTCTGGAAACACCATATATCTT.

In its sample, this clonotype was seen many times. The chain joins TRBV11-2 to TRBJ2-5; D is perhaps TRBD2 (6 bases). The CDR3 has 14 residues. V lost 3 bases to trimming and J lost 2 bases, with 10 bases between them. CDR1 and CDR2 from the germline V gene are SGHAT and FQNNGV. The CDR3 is CASSFGRGQETQYF. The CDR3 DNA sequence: TGTGCCAGCAGCTTTGGGCGGGGACAAGAGACCCAGTACTTC. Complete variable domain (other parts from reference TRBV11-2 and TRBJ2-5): EAGVAQSPRYKIIEKRQSVAFWCNPISGHATLYWYQQILGQGPKLLIQFQNNGVVDDSQLPKDRFSAERLKGVDSTLKIQPAKLEDSAVYLCASSFGRGQETQYFGPGTRLLVL.

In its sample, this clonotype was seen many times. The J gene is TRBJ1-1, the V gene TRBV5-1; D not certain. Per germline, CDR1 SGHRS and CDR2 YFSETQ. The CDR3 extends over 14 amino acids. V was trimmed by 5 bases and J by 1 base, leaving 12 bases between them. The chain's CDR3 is CASRAAGPNTEAFF. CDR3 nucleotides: TGCGCCAGCAGGGCGGCAGGTCCGAACACTGAAGCTTTCTTT.

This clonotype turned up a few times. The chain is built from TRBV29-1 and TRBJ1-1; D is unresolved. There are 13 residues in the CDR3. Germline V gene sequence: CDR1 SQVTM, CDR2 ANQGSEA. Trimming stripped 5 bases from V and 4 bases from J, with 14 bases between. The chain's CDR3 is CSVPGPPFTEAFF. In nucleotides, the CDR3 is TGCAGCGTTCCCGGCCCACCTTTCACTGAAGCTTTCTTT.

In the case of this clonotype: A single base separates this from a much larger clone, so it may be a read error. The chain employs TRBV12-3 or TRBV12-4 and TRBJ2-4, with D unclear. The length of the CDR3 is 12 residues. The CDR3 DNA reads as TGTGCCAGCAGTCCCTTCGAAAACATTCAGTGCTTC. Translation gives CASSPFENIQCF.

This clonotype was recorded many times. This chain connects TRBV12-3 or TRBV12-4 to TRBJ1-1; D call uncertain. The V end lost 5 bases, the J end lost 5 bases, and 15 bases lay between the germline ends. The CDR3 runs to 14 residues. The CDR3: CASSPLRLRTEAFF. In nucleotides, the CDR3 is TGTGCCAGCAGTCCCCTCAGGCTACGAACTGAAGCTTTCTTT.

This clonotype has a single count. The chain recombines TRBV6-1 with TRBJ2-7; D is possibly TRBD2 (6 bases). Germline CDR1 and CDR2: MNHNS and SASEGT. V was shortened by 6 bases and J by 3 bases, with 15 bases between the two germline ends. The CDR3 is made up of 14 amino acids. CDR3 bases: TGTGCCAGCAGGGACCGGGACTGGATCTACGAGCAGTACTTC. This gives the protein CASRDRDWIYEQYF.